This record looks at one TCR beta chain sequence and its context. The source of the sample is a study of control samples from healthy donors and cancer patients. TCRdb's table, derived via immunoSEQ multiplex PCR, lists solely in-frame clones and lacks some. The repertoire holds roughly 190,000 clones, with about 89% as singletons. This CDR3 has 13 residues. The J segment lost 7 bases and the V segment lost 3 bases, leaving 2 bases of the junction unmatched. The source of this sequence is a man in his thirties or forties in good health. The sequenced material came from blood. This sequence joins TRBV12-3 or TRBV12-4 and TRBJ1-2, with 10 nucleotides matching TRBD1. The CDR3 protein is CASSFDRGPGYTF. The CDR3 DNA reads TGTGCCAGCAGTTTCGACAGGGGGCCTGGCTACACCTTC.